This entry lists 27 T cell receptor beta chains sequenced from one sample in a study of blood T cell repertoires in COVID-19. Clones were read by immunoSEQ multiplex PCR, and TCRdb kept only the in-frame ones, dropping some. The repertoire holds some 310,000 clones, with 90% as singletons. Source material: peripheral blood. These receptors were obtained from a woman aged 25-40 years with COVID-19, enrolled during active disease.

This rearrangement joins TRBV2 to TRBJ2-7, with 12 bases fitting TRBD1. The CDR3 has 15 amino acids. Trimming removed 6 bases from V and 7 bases from J; junction bases left unmatched: 10. CDR1 and CDR2 (germline): SNHLY, FYNNEI. The CDR3 coding sequence is TGTGCCAGCAGGAAACCGGGACAGGGGGCAAAAGAGCAGTACTTC. Its translation: CASRKPGQGAKEQYF. The full variable domain, rest sourced from reference TRBV2 and TRBJ2-7, is EPEVTQTPSHQVTQMGQEVILRCVPISNHLYFYWYRQILGQKVEFLVSFYNNEISEKSEIFDDQFSVERPDGSNFTLKIRSTKLEDSAMYFCASRKPGQGAKEQYFGPGTRLTVT.

The V gene is TRBV7-6, the J gene TRBJ2-1, with 11 positions matching TRBD2. The CDR3 sequence is 16 residues long. With 8 bases clipped from V and 9 bases from J, the junction kept 15 bases outside the gene matches. CDR1 and CDR2 from the germline V gene are SGHVS and FNYEAQ. The chain's CDR3 is CASGTTVAGGRGEQFF. The CDR3 DNA follows: TGTGCCAGCGGTACAACCGTAGCGGGAGGGCGCGGTGAGCAGTTCTTC.

This clone was seen a single time. V usage is TRBV19 and J usage is TRBJ2-3; 16 bases align to TRBD2. V lost 1 base to trimming and J lost 4 bases; unmatched junction nucleotides: 8. CDR1 LNHDA and CDR2 SQIVND come from the germline V gene (reference sequence). The CDR3 length is 19 residues. In DNA, the CDR3 is TGTGCCAGTAGTATAGTTGCCGGGACTAGCGGGAGGGTTGCAGATACGCAGTATTTT. Protein product: CASSIVAGTSGRVADTQYF.

The chain links TRBV11-2 to TRBJ1-1; possibly TRBD1 for D (5 bases). Germline lookup yields CDR1 SGHAT and CDR2 FQNNGV. V was clipped by 2 bases and J by 0 bases, with 7 bases between them. The CDR3 totals 14 residues. CDR3 protein: CASSLTGMNTEAFF. The CDR3 DNA follows: TGTGCCAGCAGCTTAACAGGTATGAACACTGAAGCTTTCTTT.

The V and J genes are TRBV10-1 and TRBJ2-5; D might be TRBD1 (6 bases). In germline, CDR1 is WNHNN, CDR2 SYGVQD (reference sequence). V shed 3 bases and J shed 5 bases, with 10 bases lying between them. The length of the CDR3 is 13 residues. The CDR3 region is CASSDPGVETQYF. In DNA form, the CDR3 reads TGCGCCAGCAGTGACCCAGGGGTCGAGACCCAGTACTTC.

This rearrangement joins TRBV11-2 to TRBJ2-2; 14 bases line up with TRBD2. The CDR3 contains 19 residues. V trimming: 5 bases; J trimming: 0 bases; junction bases outside the gene matches: 8. The germline CDR1 and CDR2 sequences are SGHAT and FQNNGV. The CDR3 coding sequence is TGTGCCAGCAGCGGCTCCGGGACTAGCGGGAGCCCGAACACCGGGGAGCTGTTTTTT. Translated: CASSGSGTSGSPNTGELFF.

V gene TRBV28 combines with J gene TRBJ2-4; D possibly corresponds to TRBD1 (6 bases). V lost 5 bases to trimming and J lost 1 base, with 15 bases between them. Germline V lookup: CDR1 MDHEN, CDR2 SYDVKM. The CDR3 spans 16 residues. CDR3 DNA sequence: TGTGCCAGCAGTAAATTACAGGGTGTTGCCAAAAACATTCAGTACTTC. It specifies CASSKLQGVAKNIQYF.

The chain carries TRBV29-1 and TRBJ1-6; 7 nucleotides align to TRBD1. This CDR3 spans 13 amino acids. Germline V gives CDR1 SQVTM, CDR2 ANQGSEA. V shed 4 bases, J shed 5 bases, and the junction held 2 bases outside the gene matches. CDR3 sequence: CSVGQGDNSPLHF. The CDR3 bases are TGCAGCGTTGGCCAGGGGGATAATTCACCCCTCCACTTT.

The CDR3 DNA sequence: TGTGCCAGCAGCCCCGGACTAGCGGCATCCAATGAGCAGTTCTTC. This gives the protein CASSPGLAASNEQFF. The rearrangement uses TRBV7-3 and TRBJ2-1, with 10 positions matching TRBD2. Germline CDR1 is SGHTA and CDR2 is FQGTGA. V lost 5 bases to trimming and J lost 6 bases; unmatched junction nucleotides: 7. There are 15 residues in the CDR3.

This chain joins TRBV7-8 and TRBJ2-6, with D perhaps TRBD1 (6 bases). Looked up from germline, CDR1 is SGHVS and CDR2 is FQNEAQ. V was trimmed by 2 bases and J by 0 bases, leaving 14 bases between them. There are 18 residues in the CDR3. Here the CDR3 DNA reads TGTGCCAGCAGCTTAAGAGACAGGCCCCCCTCTGGGGCCAACGTCCTGACTTTC. It codes for CASSLRDRPPSGANVLTF.

The genes are TRBV7-2 and TRBJ1-4, with D possibly matching TRBD1 (5 bases). The CDR3 covers 15 residues. Germline loops: CDR1 SGHTA, CDR2 FQGNSA. Trimming took 5 bases from V and 3 from J, leaving 13 bases between them. The CDR3 bases are TGTGCCAGCAGCCCGCGACAGCTATCTAATGAAAAACTGTTTTTT. Amino acids: CASSPRQLSNEKLFF.

This clone occurred a few times. The rearrangement uses TRBV29-1 and TRBJ2-7; 8 bases line up with TRBD1. J lost 2 bases, V lost 6 bases, and 3 bases had no gene match. CDR3 size: 12 residues. Germline CDR1 and CDR2: SQVTM and ANQGSEA. The CDR3 here is CSVGDRTYEQYF. CDR3 nucleotides: TGCAGCGTGGGGGACAGGACCTACGAGCAGTACTTC.

The rearrangement uses TRBV18 and TRBJ1-1, with TRBD1 as a possible D gene (6 bases). The germline V and J ends were trimmed by 3 bases and 5 bases, with 10 bases remaining between them. Germline loops: CDR1 KGHSH, CDR2 LQKENI. The CDR3 spans 13 residues. CDR3 DNA sequence: TGTGCCAGCTCACCCGGGACAACTACTGAAGCTTTCTTT. Translating gives CASSPGTTTEAFF.

The chain combines TRBV12-5 with TRBJ1-1, with 7 bases that match TRBD1. V shed 5 bases, J shed 5 bases, and the junction held 5 bases outside the gene matches. The CDR3 totals 13 residues. Germline V gene sequence: CDR1 LGHNT, CDR2 FRNRAP. The CDR3 sequence: CASGVGGSTEAFF. In DNA, the CDR3 is TGTGCTAGTGGTGTAGGGGGCTCGACTGAAGCTTTCTTT.

This clone came up once. This chain connects TRBV12-3 or TRBV12-4 to TRBJ1-2, with D tentatively TRBD1 (6 bases). V lost 10 bases to trimming and J lost 1 base, with 13 bases between them. The CDR3 spans 13 residues. This CDR3 reads CAIIRGLNYGYTF. The CDR3 DNA reads as TGTGCCATTATCAGGGGCCTTAACTATGGCTACACCTTC.

The chain uses TRBV6-5 and TRBJ1-2, with 9 bases identical to TRBD1. Germline CDR1 reads MNHEY; CDR2 reads SVGAGI. CDR3 size: 14 residues. Trimming removed 3 bases from V and 4 bases from J; junction bases left unmatched: 3. CDR3 sequence (DNA): TGTGCCAGCAGTTATGGACAGGGGTCCTATGGCTACACCTTC. This encodes CASSYGQGSYGYTF.

The chain links TRBV19 to TRBJ2-7; 9 positions agree with TRBD2. J gave up 3 bases and V 7 bases, and 13 bases lay outside the gene matches. CDR3 length equals 16 residues. Germline V gene sequence: CDR1 LNHDA, CDR2 SQIVND (reference sequence). For the CDR3, the DNA is TGTGCCAGTAAAGTGTCCGGGGCTAGCGGGGTCTACGAGCAGTACTTC. Protein sequence: CASKVSGASGVYEQYF.

This clone was observed a single time. This chain uses TRBV5-1 with TRBJ1-2, with TRBD1 as a possible D gene (5 bases). V dropped 0 bases and J dropped 8 bases, with 11 bases sitting between them. From germline, CDR1 is SGHRS and CDR2 YFSETQ. The CDR3 consists of 13 residues. The CDR3 protein is CASSLGGSTGYTF. CDR3 DNA sequence: TGCGCCAGCAGCTTGGGGGGCAGTACAGGCTACACCTTC. The full variable domain, its missing parts supplied by reference TRBV5-1 and TRBJ1-2, is KAGVTQTPRYLIKTRGQQVTLSCSPISGHRSVSWYQQTPGQGLQFLFEYFSETQRNKGNFPGRFSGRQFSNSRSEMNVSTLELGDSALYLCASSLGGSTGYTFGSGTRLTVV.

This rearrangement joins TRBV30 to TRBJ1-1; D is possibly TRBD1 (5 bases). The CDR3 length is 11 residues. Between the trimmed V and J ends, which lost 2 bases and 11 bases, there was a span of 12 bases. CDR1 and CDR2 (germline): GTSNPN, SVGIG (reference sequence). CDR3 bases: TGTGCCTGGAGTTCGGCAGGGCGCGCTTTCTTT. It specifies CAWSSAGRAFF.

This sequence joins TRBV6-5 and TRBJ1-5; D unclear. The CDR3 is made up of 14 amino acids. V was clipped by 10 bases and J by 5 bases, with 18 bases between them. Germline V gene data show CDR1 as MNHEY and CDR2 as SVGAGI. The CDR3 region is CATSSGDKYQPQHF. CDR3 in DNA: TGTGCCACCTCCTCGGGAGACAAATATCAGCCCCAGCATTTT.

The V and J genes are TRBV3-1 (or the pseudogene TRBV3-2) and TRBJ1-3; the D is unclear. Germline V lookup: CDR1 LGHDT, CDR2 YNNKEL (reference sequence). This CDR3 is 14 amino acids long. The germline V and J ends were trimmed by 3 bases and 9 bases, with 15 bases remaining between them. CDR3 amino acids: CASSHGGGRGTIYF. The CDR3 nucleotides read TGTGCCAGCAGCCACGGTGGCGGCCGGGGCACCATATATTTT.

V is TRBV3-1 (or the pseudogene TRBV3-2) and J is TRBJ2-7; 7 bases are shared with TRBD2. Per the germline V gene, CDR1 is LGHDT and CDR2 is YNNKEL (reference sequence). The CDR3 contains 14 residues. V shed 6 bases, J shed 4 bases, and the junction held 9 bases outside the gene matches. The CDR3: CASSLGSGLYEQYF. DNA of the CDR3: TGTGCCAGCAGTCTAGGTAGCGGGTTATACGAGCAGTACTTC.

V usage is TRBV4-2 and J usage is TRBJ1-1, with TRBD1 as a possible D gene (5 bases). This CDR3 has 16 residues. CDR1 LGHNA and CDR2 YNFKEQ come from the germline V gene. Trimming pared 9 bases from V and 2 bases from J, leaving 22 bases between. Here the CDR3 reads CASSSEEGRGNTEAFF. The CDR3, as DNA: TGTGCCAGTAGCAGCGAAGAGGGGAGGGGCAACACTGAAGCTTTCTTT.

The chain has TRBV28 and TRBJ2-5; 7 bases align to TRBD1. CDR1 and CDR2 from the germline V gene are MDHEN and SYDVKM. The CDR3 runs 17 residues. The V and J ends lost 6 bases and 0 bases, in that order; junction bases with no gene match: 13. The CDR3 region is CASSLSTTGTDQETQYF. The CDR3 DNA follows: TGTGCCAGCAGCTTGTCGACCACCGGGACAGACCAAGAGACCCAGTACTTC.

The chain has TRBV15 and TRBJ2-3; D not certain. V lost 1 base and J lost 6, with 11 bases in between. There are 14 residues in the CDR3. In germline, CDR1 is LNHNV, CDR2 YYDKDF (reference sequence). This chain's CDR3 is CATSRGRLTDTQYF. The CDR3 DNA reads as TGTGCCACCAGCAGAGGGCGGCTGACGGATACGCAGTATTTT.

The genes are TRBV3-1 (or the pseudogene TRBV3-2) and TRBJ1-2; 7 bases line up with TRBD1. Germline assignment: CDR1 LGHDT and CDR2 YNNKEL (reference sequence). J lost 3 bases, V lost 5 bases, and 6 bases had no gene match. This CDR3 is built from 14 residues. CDR3 residues: CASSSGTDDYGYTF. Written as DNA, the CDR3 is TGTGCCAGCAGCTCCGGGACAGATGACTATGGCTACACCTTC.

In the case of this clone: This sample also contains other DNA sequences that code for the same CDR3. V usage is TRBV12-3 or TRBV12-4 and J usage is TRBJ1-2, with a possible D match to TRBD1 (6 bases). The CDR3 contains 11 residues. The ends were cut back, 2 bases at V and 8 bases at J, with 6 bases in the middle. CDR3 in DNA: TGTGCCAGCAGTTTAAGGGGGGGCTACACCTTC. Amino acids: CASSLRGGYTF.